This entry concerns a single T cell receptor (beta chain). The junction had 8 bases not matched to a gene; V was cut back by 6 bases and J by 0 bases. Germline V gene sequence: CDR1 SEHNR, CDR2 FQNEAQ (reference sequence). This CDR3 comprises 15 residues. This entry is derived from a study of blood T cell repertoires in COVID-19. Study-wide background: Samples taken during acute and convalescent COVID-19 were collected in the United States, Italy and Spain. PBMCs, B-cell-depleted T cells, or T cells provided the cDNA or gDNA that made up the material.

Original handling: Using reference gene primer amplification, nucleated cell counts were estimated. The protocol was immunoSEQ multiplex PCR, while the TCRdb copy is restricted to in-frame clones and leaves out a portion. The DNA gave D and trimming, while V, J and clone size come from that table. The table records more than 150,000 clones, nearly 80% of them present only once. This TCR was recovered from a woman older than 75 with acute or convalescent COVID-19. The gene calls are TRBV7-9 and TRBJ2-7; 7 bases are shared with TRBD2. Sample: peripheral blood. CDR3 bases: TGTGCCAGCAGTCCGAGGGGAGGGGCCTCCTACGAGCAGTACTTC. This translates into CASSPRGGASYEQYF.